The rows below give T cell receptor beta chains drawn from one sample of a study of blood T cell repertoires in COVID-19. TCRdb keeps only in-frame clones here, not all; method: immunoSEQ multiplex PCR. Of some 200,000 clones listed, about 91% are singletons. Sequenced input: PBMCs or T cells enriched from blood (not recorded which). The source is a woman aged 18-30 years who had recovered from COVID-19. Each CDR3 is given with its conserved first and last residue. The D gene is left open where the match is weak. Size values are once, few and many counts, or a class for expanded clones, and some rows have none.

D gene | J gene | V gene | clone size | CDR3 protein | CDR3 DNA
. | TRBJ2-7 | TRBV28 | . | CASSNLYEQYF | TGTGCCAGCAGTAATCTCTACGAGCAGTACTTC
TRBD2 | TRBJ2-1 | TRBV7-6 | . | CASSSFRGRAGNEQFF | TGTGCCAGCAGCTCCTTTCGCGGGAGGGCCGGGAATGAGCAGTTCTTC
TRBD2 | TRBJ2-2 | TRBV4-2 | . | CASSSTPGLANTGELFF | TGTGCCAGCAGCAGCACCCCGGGACTAGCAAACACCGGGGAGCTGTTTTTT
. | TRBJ1-1 | TRBV27 | . | CASRIETGNTEAFF | TGTGCCAGCAGGATCGAAACAGGGAACACTGAAGCTTTCTTT
TRBD2 | TRBJ2-2 | TRBV28 | . | CASSPGVAGGRYTGELFF | TGTGCCAGCAGTCCCGGCGTAGCGGGAGGAAGGTACACCGGGGAGCTGTTTTTT
. | TRBJ1-1 | TRBV29-1 | once | CSVGQHTEAFF | TGCAGCGTTGGGCAACACACTGAAGCTTTCTTT
. | TRBJ2-6 | TRBV9 | . | CASSAPVYFPGANVLTF | TGTGCCAGCAGCGCCCCCGTCTATTTCCCTGGGGCCAACGTCCTGACTTTC
. | TRBJ2-7 | TRBV6-5 | . | CASRKHGYEQYF | TGTGCCAGCAGAAAGCATGGCTACGAGCAGTACTTC
. | TRBJ2-5 | TRBV6-5 | . | CASSLFRGGETQYF | TGTGCCAGCAGCCTATTCCGGGGTGGAGAGACCCAGTACTTC
. | TRBJ1-4 | TRBV10-3 | . | CAISESGGPNEKLFF | TGTGCCATCAGTGAGTCCGGGGGGCCTAATGAAAAACTGTTTTTT
. | TRBJ2-7 | TRBV20-1 | . | CSASPGAWEQYF | TGCAGTGCTAGTCCGGGAGCGTGGGAGCAGTACTTC
TRBD2 | TRBJ2-7 | TRBV30 | . | CAWSISGDEQYF | TGTGCCTGGAGTATTAGCGGGGATGAGCAGTACTTC
. | TRBJ1-2 | TRBV6-5 | . | CASSRGSDYGYTF | TGTGCCAGCAGTAGAGGGAGCGACTATGGCTACACCTTC
TRBD1 | TRBJ2-1 | TRBV12-3/TRBV12-4 | . | CASGTGAGNEQFF | TGTGCCAGCGGGACAGGGGCAGGCAATGAGCAGTTCTTC
. | TRBJ2-3 | TRBV2 | . | CASSEVPLSTDTQYF | TGTGCCAGCAGTGAAGTCCCTTTAAGCACAGATACGCAGTATTTT
. | TRBJ2-1 | TRBV27 | . | CASSLLLSNEQFF | TGTGCCAGCAGTTTATTGTTGAGTAATGAGCAGTTCTTC
TRBD2 | TRBJ2-3 | TRBV7-2 | . | CASSLRGLGTDTQYF | TGTGCCAGCAGCTTACGGGGACTAGGGACAGATACGCAGTATTTT
TRBD2 | TRBJ2-1 | TRBV11-3 | . | CASSATSGLYNEQFF | TGTGCCAGCAGCGCTACTAGCGGGCTCTACAATGAGCAGTTCTTC
TRBD2 | TRBJ2-1 | TRBV3-1/TRBV3-2 | . | CASSQDLLAGVNEQFF | TGTGCCAGCAGCCAAGATTTACTAGCGGGAGTCAATGAGCAGTTCTTC
. | TRBJ2-1 | TRBV9 | . | CASSVDGEVRYNEQFF | TGTGCCAGCAGCGTAGATGGGGAGGTTCGCTACAATGAGCAGTTCTTC
TRBD2 | TRBJ2-5 | TRBV10-3 | . | CAISEGGSGLHQETQYF | TGTGCCATCAGTGAAGGTGGTAGCGGGCTTCACCAAGAGACCCAGTACTTC
. | TRBJ2-7 | TRBV28 | . | CASSLTTGEQYF | TGTGCCAGCAGTCTAACGACAGGCGAGCAGTACTTC
TRBD2 | TRBJ2-2 | TRBV23-1 | . | CASSLSASGSPTGELFF | TGCGCCAGCAGTCTGTCGGCTAGCGGGAGCCCCACCGGGGAGCTGTTTTTT
TRBD2 | TRBJ2-7 | TRBV28 | . | CASSLVGAGESEQYF | TGTGCCAGCAGTTTAGTAGGGGCGGGAGAATCCGAGCAGTACTTC
TRBD2 | TRBJ2-1 | TRBV28 | . | CASSLWSMLSGRPNEQFF | TGTGCCAGCAGTTTATGGAGCATGCTTAGCGGGAGGCCTAATGAGCAGTTCTTC
. | TRBJ1-3 | TRBV5-1 | . | CASSLQGPSSGNTIYF | TGCGCCAGCAGCTTGCAGGGGCCTTCCTCTGGAAACACCATATATTTT
TRBD1 | TRBJ2-7 | TRBV28 | . | CASSSQGAYEQYF | TGTGCCAGCAGTTCACAGGGGGCTTACGAGCAGTACTTC
. | TRBJ2-7 | TRBV2 | . | CASSEVASSYEQYF | TGTGCCAGCAGTGAAGTGGCATCCTCCTACGAGCAGTACTTC
. | TRBJ1-1 | TRBV18 | . | CASSRDFGDTEAFF | TGTGCCAGCTCCCGGGACTTCGGAGATACTGAAGCTTTCTTT
. | TRBJ2-7 | TRBV4-2 | . | CASSLGGGSYEQYF | TGTGCCAGCAGCCTGGGAGGCGGGTCCTACGAGCAGTACTTC
TRBD1 | TRBJ1-1 | TRBV28 | once | CASRQGGNTEAFF | TGTGCCAGCAGACAGGGGGGGAACACTGAAGCTTTCTTT
TRBD2 | TRBJ2-7 | TRBV4-2 | . | CASSQPPGTSGTKQYF | TGTGCCAGCAGCCAACCCCCCGGGACTAGCGGGACCAAGCAGTACTTC
TRBD2 | TRBJ2-7 | TRBV7-8 | . | CASRGLAGLSYEQYF | TGTGCCAGCAGAGGACTAGCGGGCCTCTCCTACGAGCAGTACTTC
. | TRBJ1-2 | TRBV5-1 | . | CASSRGSSNYGYTF | TGCGCCAGCAGCAGAGGTAGCTCTAACTATGGCTACACCTTC
TRBD1 | TRBJ1-4 | TRBV5-6 | . | CASSLAVGTGSFKAEKLFF | TGTGCCAGCAGCTTGGCGGTTGGGACAGGGAGTTTTAAAGCTGAAAAACTGTTTTTT
. | TRBJ2-3 | TRBV9 | . | CASSVDDSFADTQYF | TGTGCCAGCAGCGTAGACGACTCATTCGCAGATACGCAGTATTTT
. | TRBJ1-1 | TRBV7-2 | . | CASSHATGEAFF | TGTGCCAGCAGCCACGCGACGGGAGAAGCTTTCTTT
. | TRBJ2-7 | TRBV7-6 | . | CASSWAGSREQYF | TGTGCCAGCAGCTGGGCGGGGTCTCGAGAGCAGTACTTC
TRBD2 | TRBJ2-1 | TRBV6-5 | . | CASSSGTSGRAGEQFF | TGTGCCAGCAGTTCCGGGACTAGCGGGAGGGCCGGTGAGCAGTTCTTC
TRBD1 | TRBJ2-7 | TRBV19 | . | CASARQGLSYEQYF | TGTGCCAGTGCCAGACAGGGCCTCTCCTACGAGCAGTACTTC
. | TRBJ2-5 | TRBV15 | . | CATSRVFQETQYF | TGTGCCACCAGCAGAGTCTTCCAAGAGACCCAGTACTTC
. | TRBJ2-7 | TRBV27 | . | CASSLAAHTKQYF | TGTGCCAGCAGTTTAGCCGCTCATACTAAGCAGTACTTC
. | TRBJ2-5 | TRBV21-1 | few | CASSKAPKGPRGETQYF | TGTGCCAGCAGCAAGGCCCCCAAGGGGCCAAGGGGGGAGACCCAGTACTTC
. | TRBJ2-4 | TRBV5-1 | . | CASSLGVLGENIQYF | TGCGCCAGCAGCTTGGGGGTCCTAGGAGAAAACATTCAGTACTTC
TRBD1 | TRBJ1-5 | TRBV19 | . | CASSPSQGGSQPQHF | TGTGCCAGTAGTCCGAGTCAGGGGGGTAGTCAGCCCCAGCATTTT
. | TRBJ1-1 | TRBV2 | once | CASLGARKVGYTEAFF | TGTGCCAGCCTAGGAGCCCGGAAAGTGGGTTACACTGAAGCTTTCTTT
. | TRBJ1-5 | TRBV19 | . | CASSFPTYQPQHF | TGTGCCAGTAGCTTCCCTACTTATCAGCCCCAGCATTTT
. | TRBJ1-2 | TRBV2 | . | CASSETAGPIYGYTF | TGTGCCAGCAGTGAGACAGCCGGACCGATCTATGGCTACACCTTC
. | TRBJ1-1 | TRBV9 | . | CASSALQGMNTEAFF | TGTGCCAGCAGCGCGCTACAGGGAATGAACACTGAAGCTTTCTTT
TRBD1 | TRBJ1-5 | TRBV4-1 | . | CASSLADRAQPQHF | TGCGCCAGCAGCCTTGCAGACAGGGCCCAGCCCCAGCATTTT
TRBD1 | TRBJ1-6 | TRBV5-6 | . | CASSFTGLPGQANSPLHF | TGTGCCAGCAGCTTTACAGGACTACCGGGACAGGCGAATTCACCCCTCCACTTT
TRBD1 | TRBJ2-2 | TRBV28 | . | CASSTPRDRATGELFF | TGTGCCAGCAGTACCCCTCGGGACAGGGCAACCGGGGAGCTGTTTTTT
TRBD1 | TRBJ1-1 | TRBV6-5 | . | CASETGQGMAFF | TGTGCCAGCGAAACGGGACAGGGGATGGCTTTCTTT
. | TRBJ1-4 | TRBV5-4 | . | CASSLDRHNEKLFF | TGTGCCAGCAGCTTGGACAGGCATAATGAAAAACTGTTTTTT